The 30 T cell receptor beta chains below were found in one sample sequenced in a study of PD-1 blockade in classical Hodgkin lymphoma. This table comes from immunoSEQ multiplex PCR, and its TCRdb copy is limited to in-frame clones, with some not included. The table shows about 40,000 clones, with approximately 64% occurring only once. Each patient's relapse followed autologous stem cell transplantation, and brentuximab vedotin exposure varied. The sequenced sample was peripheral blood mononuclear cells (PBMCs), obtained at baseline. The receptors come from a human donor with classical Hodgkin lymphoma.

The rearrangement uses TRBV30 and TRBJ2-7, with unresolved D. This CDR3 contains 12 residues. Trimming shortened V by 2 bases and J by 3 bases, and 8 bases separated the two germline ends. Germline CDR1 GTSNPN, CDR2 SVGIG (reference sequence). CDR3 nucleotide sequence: TGTGCCTGGAGTATGACGAGCTACGAGCAGTACTTC. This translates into CAWSMTSYEQYF. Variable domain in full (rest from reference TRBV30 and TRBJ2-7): SQTIHQWPATLVQPVGSPLSLECTVEGTSNPNLYWYRQAAGRGLQLLFYSVGIGQISSEVPQNLSASRPQDRQFILSSKKLLLSDSGFYLCAWSMTSYEQYFGPGTRLTVT.

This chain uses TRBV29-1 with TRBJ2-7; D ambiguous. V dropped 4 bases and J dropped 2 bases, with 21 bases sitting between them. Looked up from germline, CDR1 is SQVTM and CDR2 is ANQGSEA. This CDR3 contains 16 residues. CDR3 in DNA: TGCAGCGTTGTTAGTCCTTTGTCCGGAGAGACCTACGAGCAGTACTTC. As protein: CSVVSPLSGETYEQYF.

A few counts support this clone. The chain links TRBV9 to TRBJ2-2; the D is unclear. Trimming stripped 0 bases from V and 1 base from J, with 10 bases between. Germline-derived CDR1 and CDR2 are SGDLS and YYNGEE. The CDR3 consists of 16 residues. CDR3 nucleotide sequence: TGTGCCAGCAGCGTAGGGACCCACCTGAACACCGGGGAGCTGTTTTTT. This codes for CASSVGTHLNTGELFF.

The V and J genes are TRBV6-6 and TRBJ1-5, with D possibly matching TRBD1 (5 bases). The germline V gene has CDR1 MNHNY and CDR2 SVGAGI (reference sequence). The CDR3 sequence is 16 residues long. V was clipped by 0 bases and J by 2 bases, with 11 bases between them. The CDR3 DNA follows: TGTGCCAGCAGTTACTCTGTAGGGGTGGGCAATCAGCCCCAGCATTTT. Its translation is CASSYSVGVGNQPQHF.

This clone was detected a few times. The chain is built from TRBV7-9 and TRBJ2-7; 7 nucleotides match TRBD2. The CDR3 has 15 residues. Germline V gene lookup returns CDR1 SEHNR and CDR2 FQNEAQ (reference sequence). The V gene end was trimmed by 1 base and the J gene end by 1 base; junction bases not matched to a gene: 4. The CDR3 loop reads CASSLVQGGSYEQYF. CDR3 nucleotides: TGTGCCAGCAGCTTAGTCCAGGGAGGGTCCTACGAGCAGTACTTC.

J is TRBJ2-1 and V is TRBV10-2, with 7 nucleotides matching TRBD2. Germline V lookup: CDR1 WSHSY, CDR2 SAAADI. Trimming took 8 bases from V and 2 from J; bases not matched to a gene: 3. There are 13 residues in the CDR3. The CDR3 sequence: CASGLVPYNEQFF. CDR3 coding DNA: TGCGCCAGCGGACTAGTACCCTACAATGAGCAGTTCTTC.

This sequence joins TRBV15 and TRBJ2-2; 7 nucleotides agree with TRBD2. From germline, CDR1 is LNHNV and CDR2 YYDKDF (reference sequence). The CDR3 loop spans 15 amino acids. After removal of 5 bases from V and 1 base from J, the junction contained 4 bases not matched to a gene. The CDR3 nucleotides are TGTGCCACCAGCTCAAGCGGGGTGAACACCGGGGAGCTGTTTTTT. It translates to CATSSSGVNTGELFF.

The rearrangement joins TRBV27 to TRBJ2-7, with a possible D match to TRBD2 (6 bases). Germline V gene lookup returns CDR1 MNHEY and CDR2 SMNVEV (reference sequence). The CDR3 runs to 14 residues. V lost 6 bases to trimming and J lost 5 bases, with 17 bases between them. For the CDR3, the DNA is TGTGCCAGCAGAACTCGAATAGGGAGGAACGAGCAGTACTTC. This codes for CASRTRIGRNEQYF.

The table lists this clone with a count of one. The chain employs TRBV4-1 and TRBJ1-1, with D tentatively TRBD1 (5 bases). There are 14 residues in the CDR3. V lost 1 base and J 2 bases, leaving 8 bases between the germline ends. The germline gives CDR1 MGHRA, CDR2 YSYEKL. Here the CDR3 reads CASSQGGSNTEAFF. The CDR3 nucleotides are TGCGCCAGCAGCCAAGGGGGGAGCAACACTGAAGCTTTCTTT.

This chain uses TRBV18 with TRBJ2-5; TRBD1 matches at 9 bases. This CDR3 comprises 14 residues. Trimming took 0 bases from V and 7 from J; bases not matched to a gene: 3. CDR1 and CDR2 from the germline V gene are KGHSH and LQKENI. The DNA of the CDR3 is TGTGCCAGCTCACCACCTACAGGGGGCCGGACCCAGTACTTC. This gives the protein CASSPPTGGRTQYF.

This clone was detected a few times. CDR3 sequence (DNA): TGTGCCAGCAGCGTTAGCGGGAGAGATGAAAACATTCAGTACTTC. This sequence encodes CASSVSGRDENIQYF. The chain combines TRBV9 with TRBJ2-4; 9 bases map to TRBD2. CDR1 SGDLS and CDR2 YYNGEE come from the germline V gene. The V and J ends lost 2 bases and 5 bases, in that order; junction bases with no gene match: 5. There are 15 residues in the CDR3.

This CDR3 reads CASSLVLGGQSSYEQYF. As DNA, the CDR3 is TGTGCCAGCAGTTTGGTTCTTGGAGGCCAATCATCCTACGAGCAGTACTTC. The chain is built from TRBV28 and TRBJ2-7, with a weak D call TRBD2 (5 bases). Germline V gene lookup returns CDR1 MDHEN and CDR2 SYDVKM. There are 17 residues in the CDR3. V lost 3 bases and J 1 base, leaving 19 bases between the germline ends.

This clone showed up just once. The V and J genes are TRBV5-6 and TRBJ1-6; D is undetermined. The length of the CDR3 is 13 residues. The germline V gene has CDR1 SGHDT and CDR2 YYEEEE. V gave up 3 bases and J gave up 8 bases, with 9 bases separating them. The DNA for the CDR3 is TGTGCCAGCAGCTCCTCATATGATTCACCCCTCCACTTT. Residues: CASSSSYDSPLHF.

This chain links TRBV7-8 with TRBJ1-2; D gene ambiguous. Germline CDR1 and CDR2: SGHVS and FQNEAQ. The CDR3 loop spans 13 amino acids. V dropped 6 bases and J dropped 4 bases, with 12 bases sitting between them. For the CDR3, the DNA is TGTGCCAGCAGTTCCGCCAGGAGCTATGGCTACACCTTC. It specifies CASSSARSYGYTF.

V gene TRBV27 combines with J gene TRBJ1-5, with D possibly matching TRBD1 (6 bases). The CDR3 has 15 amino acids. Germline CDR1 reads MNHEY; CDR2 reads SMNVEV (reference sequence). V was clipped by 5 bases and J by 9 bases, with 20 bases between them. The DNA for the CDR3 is TGTGCCAGCAGTCCCTCAGGGGTCGGGATATGGCCCCAGCATTTT. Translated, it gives CASSPSGVGIWPQHF.

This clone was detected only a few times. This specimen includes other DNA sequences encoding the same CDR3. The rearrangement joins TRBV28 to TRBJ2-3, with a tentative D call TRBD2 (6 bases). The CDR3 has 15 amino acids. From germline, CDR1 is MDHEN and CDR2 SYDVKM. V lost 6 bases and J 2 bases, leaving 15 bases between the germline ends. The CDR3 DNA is TGTGCCAGCAGCCTTATAGCGGAGTACACAGATACGCAGTATTTT. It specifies CASSLIAEYTDTQYF.

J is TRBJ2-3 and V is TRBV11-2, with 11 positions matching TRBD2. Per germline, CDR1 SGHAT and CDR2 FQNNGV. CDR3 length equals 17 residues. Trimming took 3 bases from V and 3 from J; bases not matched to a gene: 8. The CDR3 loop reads CASSLTLAGGRTDTQYF. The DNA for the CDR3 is TGTGCCAGCAGCTTGACGTTAGCGGGGGGGCGGACAGATACGCAGTATTTT.

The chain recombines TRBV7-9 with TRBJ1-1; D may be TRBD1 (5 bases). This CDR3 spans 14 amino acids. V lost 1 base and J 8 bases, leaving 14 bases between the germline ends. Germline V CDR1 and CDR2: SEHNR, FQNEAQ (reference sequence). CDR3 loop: CASSLGGGDSEAFF. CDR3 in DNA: TGTGCCAGCAGCTTAGGAGGAGGGGATTCCGAAGCTTTCTTT.

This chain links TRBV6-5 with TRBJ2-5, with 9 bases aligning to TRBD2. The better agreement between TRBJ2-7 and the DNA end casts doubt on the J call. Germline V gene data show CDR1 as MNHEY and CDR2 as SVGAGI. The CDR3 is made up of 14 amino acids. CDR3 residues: CASSYSGRGYEQYF. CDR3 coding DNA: TGTGCCAGCAGTTATAGCGGGAGAGGGTACGAGCAGTACTTC.

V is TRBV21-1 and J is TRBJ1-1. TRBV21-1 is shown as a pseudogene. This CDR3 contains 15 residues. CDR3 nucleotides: TGTGCCGGCAGCACGTCCCCGCGAAGTCGGACTGAAGCTTTCTTT. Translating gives CAGSTSPRSRTEAFF.

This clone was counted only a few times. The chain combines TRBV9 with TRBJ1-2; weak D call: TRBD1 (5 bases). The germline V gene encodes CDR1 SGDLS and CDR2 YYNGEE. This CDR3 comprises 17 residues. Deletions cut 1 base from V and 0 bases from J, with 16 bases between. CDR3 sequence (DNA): TGTGCCAGCAGCGTATCCAGGAGGGGAAAGGCTAACTATGGCTACACCTTC. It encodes CASSVSRRGKANYGYTF. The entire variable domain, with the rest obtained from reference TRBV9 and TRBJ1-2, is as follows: DSGVTQTPKHLITATGQRVTLRCSPRSGDLSVYWYQQSLDQGLQFLIQYYNGEERAKGNILERFSAQQFPDLHSELNLSSLELGDSALYFCASSVSRRGKANYGYTFGSGTRLTVV.

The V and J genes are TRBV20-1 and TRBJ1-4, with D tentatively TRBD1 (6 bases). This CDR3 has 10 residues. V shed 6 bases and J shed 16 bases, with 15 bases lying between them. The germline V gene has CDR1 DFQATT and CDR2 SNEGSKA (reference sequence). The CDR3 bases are TGCAGTGCAACGAAACAGGGTGCGTTTTTT. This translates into CSATKQGAFF.

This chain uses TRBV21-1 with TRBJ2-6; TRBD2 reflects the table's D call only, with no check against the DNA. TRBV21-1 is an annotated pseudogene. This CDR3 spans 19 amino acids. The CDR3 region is CASSKAIRREGSGANVLTF. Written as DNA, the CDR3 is TGTGCCAGCAGCAAAGCCATTCGGCGGGAGGGCTCTGGGGCCAACGTCCTGACTTTC.

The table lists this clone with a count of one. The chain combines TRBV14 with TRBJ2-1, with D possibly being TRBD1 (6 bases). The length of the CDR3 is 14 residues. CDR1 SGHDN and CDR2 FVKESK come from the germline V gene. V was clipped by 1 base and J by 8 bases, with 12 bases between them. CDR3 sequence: CASSQADRSYEQFF. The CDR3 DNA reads TGTGCCAGCAGCCAAGCTGACAGGTCATATGAGCAGTTCTTC. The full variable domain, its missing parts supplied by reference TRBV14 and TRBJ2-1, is EAGVTQFPSHSVIEKGQTVTLRCDPISGHDNLYWYRRVMGKEIKFLLHFVKESKQDESGMPNNRFLAERTGGTYSTLKVQPAELEDSGVYFCASSQADRSYEQFFGPGTRLTVL.

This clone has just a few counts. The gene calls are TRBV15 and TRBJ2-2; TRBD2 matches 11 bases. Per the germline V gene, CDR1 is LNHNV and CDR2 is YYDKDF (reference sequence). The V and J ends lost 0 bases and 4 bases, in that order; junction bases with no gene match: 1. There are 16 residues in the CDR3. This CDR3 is CATSRDLAGGTGELFF. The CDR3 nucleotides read TGTGCCACCAGCAGAGATCTAGCGGGAGGCACCGGGGAGCTGTTTTTT.

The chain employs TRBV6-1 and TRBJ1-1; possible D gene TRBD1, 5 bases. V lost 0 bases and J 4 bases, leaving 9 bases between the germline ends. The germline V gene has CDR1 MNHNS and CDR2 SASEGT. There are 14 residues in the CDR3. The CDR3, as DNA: TGTGCCAGCAGTGAAGCGCTGAGGGGCACTGAAGCTTTCTTT. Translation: CASSEALRGTEAFF.

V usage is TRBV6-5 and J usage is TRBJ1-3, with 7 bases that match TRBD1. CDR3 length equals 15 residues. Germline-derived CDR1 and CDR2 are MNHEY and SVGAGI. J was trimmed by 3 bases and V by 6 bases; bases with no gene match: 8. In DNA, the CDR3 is TGTGCCAGCAGCCTGACAGGGTCGGGTGGAAACACCATATATTTT. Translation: CASSLTGSGGNTIYF.

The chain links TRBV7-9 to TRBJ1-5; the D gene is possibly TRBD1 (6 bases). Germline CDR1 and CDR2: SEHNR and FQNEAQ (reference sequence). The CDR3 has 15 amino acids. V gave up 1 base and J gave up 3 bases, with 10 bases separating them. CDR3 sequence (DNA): TGTGCCAGCAGCTTAGAGGGACAAGTCAATCAGCCCCAGCATTTT. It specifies CASSLEGQVNQPQHF.

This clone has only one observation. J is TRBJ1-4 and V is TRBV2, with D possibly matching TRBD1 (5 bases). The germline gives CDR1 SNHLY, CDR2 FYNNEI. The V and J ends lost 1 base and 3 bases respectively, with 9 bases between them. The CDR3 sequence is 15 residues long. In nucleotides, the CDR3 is TGTGCCAGCAGTGAAGTCGCAGGGCCTAATGAAAAACTGTTTTTT. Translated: CASSEVAGPNEKLFF.

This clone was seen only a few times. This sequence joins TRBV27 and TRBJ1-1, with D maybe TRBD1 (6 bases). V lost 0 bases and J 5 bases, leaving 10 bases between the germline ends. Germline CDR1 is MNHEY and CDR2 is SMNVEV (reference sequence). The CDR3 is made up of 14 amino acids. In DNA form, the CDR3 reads TGTGCCAGCAGTTTATCACAGGGTCGAACTGAAGCTTTCTTT. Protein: CASSLSQGRTEAFF.